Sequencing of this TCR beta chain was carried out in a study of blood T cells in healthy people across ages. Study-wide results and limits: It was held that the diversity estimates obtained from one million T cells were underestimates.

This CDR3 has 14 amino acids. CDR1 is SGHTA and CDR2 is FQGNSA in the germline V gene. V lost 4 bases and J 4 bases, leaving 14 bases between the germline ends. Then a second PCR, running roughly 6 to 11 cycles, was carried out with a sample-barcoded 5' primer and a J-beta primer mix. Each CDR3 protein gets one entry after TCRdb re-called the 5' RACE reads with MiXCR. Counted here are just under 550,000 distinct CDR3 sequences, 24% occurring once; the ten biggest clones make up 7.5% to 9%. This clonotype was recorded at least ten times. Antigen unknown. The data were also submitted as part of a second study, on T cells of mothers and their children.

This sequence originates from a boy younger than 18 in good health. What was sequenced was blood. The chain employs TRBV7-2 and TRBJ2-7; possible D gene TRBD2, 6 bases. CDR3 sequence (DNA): TGTGCCAGCAGCTCGGACTCAGGGAGGTACGAGCAGTACTTC. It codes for CASSSDSGRYEQYF.